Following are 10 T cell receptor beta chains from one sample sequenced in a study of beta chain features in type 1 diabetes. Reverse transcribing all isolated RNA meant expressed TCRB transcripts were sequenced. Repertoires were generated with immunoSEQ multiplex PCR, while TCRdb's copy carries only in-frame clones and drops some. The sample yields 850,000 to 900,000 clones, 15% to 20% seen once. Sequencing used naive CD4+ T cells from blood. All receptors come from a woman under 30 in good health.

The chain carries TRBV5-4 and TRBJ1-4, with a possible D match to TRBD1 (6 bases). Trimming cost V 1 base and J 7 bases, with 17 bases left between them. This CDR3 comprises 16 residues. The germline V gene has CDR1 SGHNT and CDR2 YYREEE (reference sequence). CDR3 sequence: CASSLNGQRGSEKLFF. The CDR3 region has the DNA TGTGCCAGCAGCTTGAACGGACAGCGGGGGAGTGAAAAACTGTTTTTT.

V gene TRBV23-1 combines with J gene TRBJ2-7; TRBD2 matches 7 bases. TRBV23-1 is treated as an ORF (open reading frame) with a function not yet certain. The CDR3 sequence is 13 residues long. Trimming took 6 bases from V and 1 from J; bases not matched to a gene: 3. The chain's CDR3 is CASREAGSYEQYF. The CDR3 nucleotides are TGCGCCAGCAGGGAAGCGGGATCCTACGAGCAGTACTTC.

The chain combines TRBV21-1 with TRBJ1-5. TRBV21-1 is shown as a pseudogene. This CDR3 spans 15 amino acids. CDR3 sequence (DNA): TGTGCCAGCAGCAGGTCACGGTTAGCCAATCAGCCCCAGCATTTT. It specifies CASSRSRLANQPQHF.

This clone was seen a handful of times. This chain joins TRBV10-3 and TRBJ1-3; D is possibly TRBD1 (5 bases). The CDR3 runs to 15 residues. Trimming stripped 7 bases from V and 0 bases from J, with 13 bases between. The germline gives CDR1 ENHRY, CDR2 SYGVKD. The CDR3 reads CAINRRALSGNTIYF. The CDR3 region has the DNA TGTGCCATCAACCGCAGGGCCCTCTCTGGAAACACCATATATTTT.

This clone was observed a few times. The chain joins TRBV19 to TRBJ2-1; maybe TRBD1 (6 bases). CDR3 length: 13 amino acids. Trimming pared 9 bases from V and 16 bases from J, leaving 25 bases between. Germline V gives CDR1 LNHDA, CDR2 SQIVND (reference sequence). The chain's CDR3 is CASGTGQGPLHFF. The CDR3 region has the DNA TGTGCCAGCGGAACCGGTCAGGGGCCCCTCCACTTCTTC.

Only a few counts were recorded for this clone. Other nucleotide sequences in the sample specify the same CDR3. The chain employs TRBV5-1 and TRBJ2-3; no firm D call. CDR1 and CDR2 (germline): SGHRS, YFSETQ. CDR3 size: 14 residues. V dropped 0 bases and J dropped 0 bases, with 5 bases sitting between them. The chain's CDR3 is CASSLGPSTDTQYF. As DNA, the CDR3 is TGCGCCAGCAGCTTGGGTCCGAGCACAGATACGCAGTATTTT.

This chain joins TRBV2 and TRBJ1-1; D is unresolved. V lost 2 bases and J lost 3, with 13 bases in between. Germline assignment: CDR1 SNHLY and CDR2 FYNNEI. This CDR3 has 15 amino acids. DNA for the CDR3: TGTGCCAGCAGTGAAAACGGACCTCTGCACACTGAAGCTTTCTTT. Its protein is CASSENGPLHTEAFF. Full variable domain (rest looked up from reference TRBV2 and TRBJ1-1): EPEVTQTPSHQVTQMGQEVILRCVPISNHLYFYWYRQILGQKVEFLVSFYNNEISEKSEIFDDQFSVERPDGSNFTLKIRSTKLEDSAMYFCASSENGPLHTEAFFGQGTRLTVV.

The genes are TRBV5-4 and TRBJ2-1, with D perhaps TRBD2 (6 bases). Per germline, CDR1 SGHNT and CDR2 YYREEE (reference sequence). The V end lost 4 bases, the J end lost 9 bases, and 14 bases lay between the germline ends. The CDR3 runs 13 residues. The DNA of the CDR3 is TGTGCCAGCAGCCACCAACTAGCTTTTGAGCAGTTCTTC. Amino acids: CASSHQLAFEQFF.

CDR3 DNA sequence: TGTGCCAGCAGCCAGACTTCCGGGACAAAAAATGAGCAGTTCTTC. Its protein is CASSQTSGTKNEQFF. The V call is TRBV4-2, the J call TRBJ2-1, with D perhaps matching TRBD1 (6 bases). Germline V gene lookup returns CDR1 LGHNA and CDR2 YNFKEQ. The CDR3 totals 15 residues. With 3 bases removed from V and 7 bases from J, the gap between germline ends came to 16 bases.

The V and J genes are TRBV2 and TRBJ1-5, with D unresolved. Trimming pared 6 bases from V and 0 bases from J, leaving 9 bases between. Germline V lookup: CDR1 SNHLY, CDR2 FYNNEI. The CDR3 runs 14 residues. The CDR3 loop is CASRGVYSNQPQHF. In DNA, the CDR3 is TGTGCCAGCAGGGGAGTTTATAGCAATCAGCCCCAGCATTTT.